The rows below give T cell receptor beta chains drawn from one sample of a study of cytomegalovirus exposure and HLA in healthy donors. The table came from immunoSEQ multiplex PCR; TCRdb's copy has only in-frame clones and leaves some out. This table holds 55,000 to 65,000 clones, roughly 95% found once. The specimen sequenced was PBMCs. These TCRs come from a woman aged 18-29 years in good health and CMV-seropositive. CDR3s include the opening cysteine and the closing phenylalanine or tryptophan.

CASSPRGTNEKLFF	TRBV19	TRBJ1-4
CASSIRQGTQNQPQHF	TRBV19	TRBJ1-5
CASSKRWEGHSYEQYF	TRBV21-1	TRBJ2-7
CAYRASANTDTQYF	TRBV30	TRBJ2-3
CASSLFRTSGRAGQFF	TRBV27	TRBJ2-1
CASSQGLTTYNEQFF	TRBV18	TRBJ2-1
CASSQISLYYTF	TRBV14	TRBJ1-2
CAIRGGTGSENEQFF	TRBV10-3	TRBJ2-1
CASSLLVYGLAGVEEQFF	TRBV27	TRBJ2-1
CSVMGLAGLLSTDTQYF	TRBV29-1	TRBJ2-3
CASGRGETQYF	TRBV6-5	TRBJ2-5
CAWSAWLGAGGNTIYF	TRBV30	TRBJ1-3
CAWSESFPGLAGVNEQFF	TRBV30	TRBJ2-1
CASSHGEGLSTEAFF	TRBV4-2	TRBJ1-1
CASSLLTSGASYEQYF	TRBV27	TRBJ2-7
CASSVQASSGANVLTF	TRBV6-4	TRBJ2-6
CASSYDREYEQYF	TRBV7-2	TRBJ2-7
CASSVAWGAYEQYF	TRBV9	TRBJ2-7
CASSLAQYNEQFF	TRBV7-2	TRBJ2-1
CASSPREPTRTDTQYF	TRBV27	TRBJ2-3
CASSNPTGGVTEAFF	TRBV5-1	TRBJ1-1
CSVEGGAGANYGYTF	TRBV29-1	TRBJ1-2
CASSLAGLNQPQHF	TRBV5-4	TRBJ1-5
CSVERTGLPWDYGYTF	TRBV29-1	TRBJ1-2
CASSQDRTIPYEQYF	TRBV4-2	TRBJ2-7
CASSPLIRVPHTEAFF	TRBV5-8	TRBJ1-1
CASSLGQREKLFF	TRBV5-1	TRBJ1-4
CASSLSGQANEQFF	TRBV27	TRBJ2-1
CASSQREASGSDEQFF	TRBV4-2	TRBJ2-1
CALRPGGNYEQYF	TRBV12-5	TRBJ2-7
CASSPGSGRSNEQFF	TRBV7-3	TRBJ2-1
CASSRRGTAYGYTF	TRBV19	TRBJ1-2
CASSSGTIPGEAFF	TRBV6-5	TRBJ1-1
CASRTGGVDYGYTF	TRBV6-1	TRBJ1-2
CASSPFSGGGSTDTQYF	TRBV28	TRBJ2-3
CASSLDRVGTGELFF	TRBV5-4	TRBJ2-2
CASRTGQATGELFF	TRBV19	TRBJ2-2
CASSLQIDEQFF	TRBV5-6	TRBJ2-1
CSVAGTGLLLGDGYTF	TRBV29-1	TRBJ1-2
CASSYTQGNTEAFF	TRBV6-5	TRBJ1-1
CASRESGRDTQYF	TRBV6-5	TRBJ2-3
CASSYGGRRTGELFF	TRBV6-5	TRBJ2-2
CSVDRVTGRNTEAFF	TRBV29-1	TRBJ1-1
CASSQDRRRTYEQYF	TRBV4-2	TRBJ2-7
CASSIDRGSDTEAFF	TRBV19	TRBJ1-1
CASSPSQYEKLFF	TRBV19	TRBJ1-4
CASSGQRGANEQFF	TRBV2	TRBJ2-1
CASRLGRRVSRDTQYF	TRBV7-9	TRBJ2-3
CASSLGLAGGPDTQYF	TRBV5-6	TRBJ2-3
CASSGQTSYEQYF	TRBV11-2	TRBJ2-7
CAIRGQGSTDTQYF	TRBV10-3	TRBJ2-3
CASRLAQSQVGVGQETQYF	TRBV12-2	TRBJ2-5
CASSPNGQGETQYF	TRBV13	TRBJ2-5